This T cell receptor (beta chain) was sequenced for a study of low-dose radiotherapy and immunotherapy resistance in tumors. Alpha and beta chains were covered, as first-strand cDNA relied on TRAV- and TRBV-specific primers. TCR amplification used 20 PCR cycles, a constant-region primer and a V-primer adapter. The mRNA that was isolated underwent amplification by in vitro transcription. TCRdb ran MiXCR on the reads and lists one entry per CDR3 protein. The data hold under 70,000 distinct CDR3 sequences, with 20% to 25% observed a single time. Time point here: before trial treatment. In the RACIN dose-escalation trial, donors got nivolumab plus ipilimumab with aspirin, cyclophosphamide and radiotherapy. This CDR3 region has 16 residues. In germline, CDR1 is SGHRS, CDR2 YFSETQ. With V trimmed by 4 bases and J by 2 bases, 8 bases remained unmatched.

The chain links TRBV5-1 to TRBJ2-1; 8 positions match TRBD1. The specimen comprised PBMCs, sampled before treatment. The source is a male donor with prostate cancer. Here the CDR3 DNA reads TGCGCCAGCAGCGCGGAGGTGGACAGGGCCTACAATGAGCAGTTCTTC. Amino acids: CASSAEVDRAYNEQFF.